The text below deals with one T cell receptor beta chain. This entry comes from a study of blood T cell repertoires in COVID-19. Study-wide context: Specimens from acute and convalescent COVID-19 originated in the United States, Italy and Spain. In each case, the material was cDNA or gDNA derived from T cells, B-cell-depleted T cells, or PBMCs.

As processed by the authors: Nucleated cell number was recorded as an estimate derived from reference gene primer amplification. TCRdb keeps only in-frame clones here, not all; method: immunoSEQ multiplex PCR. For V, J and clone size, that table is used; D and trimming come from the DNA. The profile shows about 34,000 clones, approximately 80% of them singletons. The CDR3 contains 15 residues. V lost 6 bases to trimming and J lost 6 bases, with 15 bases between them. Germline CDR1 and CDR2: MDHEN and SYDVKM. The chain recombines TRBV28 with TRBJ1-6; D possibly corresponds to TRBD1 (5 bases). This sequence originates from a human donor in a cohort sampled during active COVID-19. The sequencing sample was made of peripheral blood. CDR3 sequence: CASREGPYPNSPLHF. In nucleotides, the CDR3 is TGTGCCAGCAGGGAGGGGCCCTACCCTAATTCACCCCTCCACTTT.